This T cell receptor (beta chain) emerged from a study of neoadjuvant nivolumab and ipilimumab in lung cancer. Overall study: The combination arm added day-1 ipilimumab 1 mg/kg to nivolumab 3 mg/kg on days 1, 15, 29. Study-level results: A small number of samples were TCR sequenced. Resected tumors had greater TCR richness and clonality than uninvolved lung. Pretherapy blood TCR richness correlated positively with resected tumor richness.

The CDR3 consists of 15 residues. Trimming took off 4 bases at V and 0 bases at J, with 13 bases between the two ends. Germline values: CDR1 SGHKS, CDR2 YYEKEE (reference sequence). A remark on this clone: Its specificity is unknown.

Here immunoSEQ multiplex PCR was the method, and the copy in TCRdb shows in-frame clones only, minus some. Here the sample spans 2,500 to 3,000 clones, 85% to 90% being singletons. The chain couples TRBV5-5 to TRBJ1-1; a possible D gene is TRBD1 (5 bases). This clonotype originated in an adult with non-small cell lung cancer. The sequencing here drew on tumor tissue, taken before neoadjuvant nivolumab, alone or with ipilimumab. The CDR3 region is CASSQKTDMNTEAFF. As DNA, the CDR3 is TGTGCCAGCAGCCAGAAGACAGACATGAACACTGAAGCTTTCTTT.